The entry below describes one T cell receptor (beta chain). In this sample, this clonotype turned up a few times. Its antigen remains unidentified. No per-base quality is available; no much larger clone lies one base away. For repertoire sequencing, the TCR beta CDR3 regions were amplified from RNA transcripts. A first-round RT-PCR used HTBI primers with the Qiagen OneStep RT-PCR kit, followed by a second-round multiplex PCR, size selection and purification. Sequencing of the libraries was carried out on an Illumina HiSeq2000 in paired-end mode with 100 bp reads. Under the source paper's analysis protocol: SOAPnuke was used to process the reads, removing any read that contained adapters or uncalled bases, had a mean Phred below 15, or lacked an exact match to the constant primer or identifier. High-quality paired reads were merged with COPE v1.2.5. Clonotypes were defined as unique nucleotide sequences and were aligned to IMGT TRB V, D and J references using MiTCR v1.1. The analysis was limited to V-J combinations with a frequency above 0.0001, which together covered 99% to 99.2% of repertoires. For each V-J combination, a TCR clonal expansion and chaos score was defined as the ratio of F50 clonal expansion to chaos observed in the TCRdist matrix. Welch's t-statistics and random forest were used to reduce the features to 10 to 15 V-J combinations, which were then used as input to a naive Bayes classifier. The Morisita-Horn index was used to measure how similar the thyroid and blood repertoires were. TCRdb ran its own pipeline on the public reads, namely fastp trimming at Q25 and MiXCR clone calling, and kept in-frame beta chains. Every CDR3 protein is listed once, alongside the most common genes and DNA of its rows. It is TCRdb's table, rather than the study itself, that gives the V and J calls and clone size. The sample table shows a few hundred thousand distinct CDR3 sequences, and less than 45% are seen once. The top ten hold 3.5% to 5% of the sample.

CDR1 and CDR2 were assigned from the germline V gene as SGDLS and YYNGEE. Trimming leaves V shorter by 4 bases and J shorter by 3 bases, with the junction holding 5 bases beyond the gene matches. From the cysteine up to the phenylalanine, the CDR3 has a length of 14 residues. CDR3 DNA is the only sequence kept; it has 42 bases, read in frame from the first base. The data were taken from a study of Graves' ophthalmopathy and Graves' hyperthyroidism (dated by TCRdb to the late 2010s). Turning to the overall study: Hyperthyroidism was considered stable if no progression to ophthalmopathy occurred within 18 months of follow-up. For independent validation, a separate cohort was made up of 18 to 20 hyperthyroidism patients plus 17 patients who later progressed from hyperthyroidism to ophthalmopathy. In total, approximately 130 blood samples were TCR-sequenced: under 45 ophthalmopathy, some 75 hyperthyroidism and about 17 hyperthyroidism-to-ophthalmopathy patients. The study used signatures of the TCR beta repertoire to tell Graves' ophthalmopathy apart from Graves' hyperthyroidism and to predict which patients would progress to ophthalmopathy. To explore V-J signatures that separate ophthalmopathy from hyperthyroidism, a discovery set of around 97 patients was enrolled, consisting of approximately 45 with ophthalmopathy and fewer than 60 with stable hyperthyroidism. T-cell repertoires of thyroid tissue and blood were compared in more than 5 hyperthyroidism patients. After sampling, hyperthyroidism patients received methimazole starting at 30 mg daily, and ophthalmopathy patients received high-dose intravenous methylprednisolone. Here is what the overall study found, with its caveats: Most expanded thyroid clonotypes with frequency above 0.001 were also detected in blood, suggesting blood repertoires may reflect the thyroid immune response. In validation, the model predicted ophthalmopathy progression with more than 70% sensitivity and 72.22% specificity; roughly 11 predicted patients were CT-confirmed with GO in a median of approximately six months. No statistical method was used to set the sample size in advance, and the investigators knew which group each participant was assigned to. In cross-validation, the 13-signature model distinguished ophthalmopathy from stable hyperthyroidism with 85% to 90% sensitivity and about 81% specificity, and in the test set the corresponding values were about 80% and 75%.

Hyperthyroidism patients were newly diagnosed, were aged 18 to 65 years, and had a disease duration under 2 months. Patients were excluded if they had other autoimmune diseases, uncontrolled infections, pregnancy or lactation. Diagnosis was based on clinical symptoms, serum thyroxine, TRAb, thyroid ultrasound and orbital computed tomography. Total RNA was extracted using Trizol reagent, and RNA quality was checked on an Agilent 2100 Bioanalyzer. Material: peripheral blood or thyroid tissue (not recorded which). This sequence was found in an adult man with Graves' hyperthyroidism. The V and J genes are TRBV9 and TRBJ2-5; 8 junctional bases match TRBD1. CDR3 loop: CASSWQGAEETQYF. The bases read TGTGCCAGCAGCTGGCAGGGGGCCGAAGAGACCCAGTACTTC.